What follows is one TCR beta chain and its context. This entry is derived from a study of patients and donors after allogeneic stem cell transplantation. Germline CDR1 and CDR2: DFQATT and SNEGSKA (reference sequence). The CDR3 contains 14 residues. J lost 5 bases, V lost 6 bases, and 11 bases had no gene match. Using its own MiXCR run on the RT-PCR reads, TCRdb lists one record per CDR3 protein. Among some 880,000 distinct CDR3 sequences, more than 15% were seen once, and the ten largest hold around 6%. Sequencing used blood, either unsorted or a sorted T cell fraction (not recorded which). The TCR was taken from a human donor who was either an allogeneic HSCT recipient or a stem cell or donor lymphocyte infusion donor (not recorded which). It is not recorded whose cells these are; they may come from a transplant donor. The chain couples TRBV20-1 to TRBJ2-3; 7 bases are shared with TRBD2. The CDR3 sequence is CSAPHGGGGDTQYF. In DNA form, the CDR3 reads TGCAGTGCACCGCACGGCGGGGGTGGAGATACGCAGTATTTT.